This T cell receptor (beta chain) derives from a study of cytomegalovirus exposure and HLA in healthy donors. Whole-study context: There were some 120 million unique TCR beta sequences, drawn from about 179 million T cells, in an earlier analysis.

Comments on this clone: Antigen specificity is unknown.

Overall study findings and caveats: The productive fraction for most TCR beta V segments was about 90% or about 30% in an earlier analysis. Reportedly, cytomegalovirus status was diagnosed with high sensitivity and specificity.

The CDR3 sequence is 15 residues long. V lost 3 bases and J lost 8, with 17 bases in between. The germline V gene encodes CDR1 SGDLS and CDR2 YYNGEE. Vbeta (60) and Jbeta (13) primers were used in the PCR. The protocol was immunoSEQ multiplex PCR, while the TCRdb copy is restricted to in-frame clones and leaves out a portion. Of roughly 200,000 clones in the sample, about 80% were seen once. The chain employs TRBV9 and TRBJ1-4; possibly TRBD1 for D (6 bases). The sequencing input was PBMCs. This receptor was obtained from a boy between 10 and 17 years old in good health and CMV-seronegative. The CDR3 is CASSGRDGGAEKLFF. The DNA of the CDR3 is TGTGCCAGCAGCGGGCGTGACGGGGGGGCAGAAAAACTGTTTTTT.